These 14 T cell receptor beta chains came from one sample sequenced in a study of shared clonotypes between healthy human individuals. TCRdb's copy holds only in-frame clones and misses some; the assay was immunoSEQ multiplex PCR. The sample comprises 2 million to 2.5 million clones, approximately 94% of which are singletons, and roughly 0.13% rests with the top ten. Sequences were obtained from naive CD4+ T cells sorted from blood. As to subset: CD45RA+ positively selected. All receptors derive from a man between 18 and 29 years old in good health.

The chain is built from TRBV4-1 and TRBJ1-6; 7 bases agree with TRBD1. Losses at the gene ends were 3 bases for V and 7 bases for J; bases not matched to a gene: 6. Germline-derived CDR1 and CDR2 are MGHRA and YSYEKL. CDR3 length: 15 residues. The CDR3 region is CASSQPGQTNSPLHF. In DNA form, the CDR3 reads TGCGCCAGCAGCCAGCCGGGACAGACCAATTCACCCCTCCACTTT.

The V and J genes are TRBV2 and TRBJ1-4; D possibly corresponds to TRBD1 (6 bases). V was trimmed by 5 bases and J by 8 bases, leaving 15 bases between them. This CDR3 is 14 amino acids long. Germline-derived CDR1 and CDR2 are SNHLY and FYNNEI. The CDR3 here is CASSPQGKGEKLFF. The CDR3 DNA reads TGTGCCAGCAGTCCACAGGGAAAGGGCGAAAAACTGTTTTTT.

This clone appeared a single time. The V and J genes are TRBV5-1 and TRBJ1-2; D perhaps matches TRBD1 (5 bases). Germline V CDR1 and CDR2: SGHRS, YFSETQ. The CDR3 runs to 14 residues. Trimming took off 4 bases at V and 4 bases at J, with 14 bases between the two ends. In nucleotides, the CDR3 is TGCGCCAGCAGCCCGATCCGGGGGGTCTATGGCTACACCTTC. Translating gives CASSPIRGVYGYTF.

J is TRBJ1-1 and V is TRBV6-6, with D perhaps matching TRBD1 (5 bases). The germline gives CDR1 MNHNY, CDR2 SVGAGI (reference sequence). There are 14 residues in the CDR3. V lost 5 bases, J lost 5 bases, and 15 bases lay in between. The CDR3, as DNA: TGTGCCAGCAGTATCGCAGGGATAGGGACTGAAGCTTTCTTT. Protein product: CASSIAGIGTEAFF.

This rearrangement joins TRBV21-1 to TRBJ2-5. TRBV21-1 corresponds to a pseudogene. The CDR3 is made up of 11 amino acids. CDR3 coding DNA: TGTGCCAGCAGCGCCCGAGAGACCCAGTACTTC. It translates to CASSARETQYF.

This clone was recorded only once. The chain carries TRBV4-1 and TRBJ2-1, with 16 bases aligning to TRBD2. This CDR3 contains 17 residues. The V gene's germline CDR1 is MGHRA and CDR2 YSYEKL. The V gene end was trimmed by 2 bases and the J gene end by 9 bases; junction bases not matched to a gene: 7. The CDR3 DNA reads as TGCGCCAGCAGCCAATCGGGACTAGCGGGAGGGGGTGGTGAGCAGTTCTTC. This sequence encodes CASSQSGLAGGGGEQFF.

The chain employs TRBV10-3 and TRBJ1-1; D unresolved. The V end lost 0 bases, the J end lost 3 bases, and 8 bases lay between the germline ends. In germline, CDR1 is ENHRY, CDR2 SYGVKD. The CDR3 has 14 amino acids. CDR3 amino acids: CAISESLGYTEAFF. CDR3 sequence (DNA): TGTGCCATCAGTGAGTCGTTGGGGTACACTGAAGCTTTCTTT.

This clone was detected only once. The gene calls are TRBV11-3 and TRBJ2-3; the D call may be TRBD1 or TRBD2 (7 bases each). Germline-derived CDR1 and CDR2 are SGHNT and YENEEA. This CDR3 comprises 15 residues. The V and J ends lost 4 bases and 4 bases respectively, with 15 bases between them. Here the CDR3 reads CASSSQGGVADTQYF. DNA of the CDR3: TGTGCCAGCAGCTCCCAGGGGGGGGTCGCAGATACGCAGTATTTT.

This clone has a single count. The V gene is TRBV7-6, the J gene TRBJ1-6, with 8 bases fitting TRBD1. Germline CDR1 SGHVS, CDR2 FNYEAQ. This CDR3 has 15 amino acids. J gave up 7 bases and V 6 bases, and 8 bases lay outside the gene matches. The CDR3 DNA follows: TGTGCCAGCAGGGGTCGGGACAGGAAAAATTCACCCCTCCACTTT. Its translation is CASRGRDRKNSPLHF.

J is TRBJ2-6 and V is TRBV7-6, with unresolved D. With 2 bases removed from V and 0 bases from J, the gap between germline ends came to 11 bases. Germline loops: CDR1 SGHVS, CDR2 FNYEAQ. The CDR3 has 17 amino acids. CDR3 bases: TGTGCCAGCAGCTTAAGTTTGGTCCGCTCTGGGGCCAACGTCCTGACTTTC. This encodes CASSLSLVRSGANVLTF.

This sequence joins TRBV10-3 and TRBJ2-3, with D uncertain. This CDR3 region has 13 residues. Trimming stripped 9 bases from V and 4 bases from J, with 14 bases between. Germline CDR1 ENHRY, CDR2 SYGVKD. For the CDR3, the DNA is TGTGCCATTACCAACGACAAGCCAGATACGCAGTATTTT. Amino acid sequence: CAITNDKPDTQYF.

The rearrangement links TRBV2 to TRBJ2-3, with D unresolved. The germline V gene has CDR1 SNHLY and CDR2 FYNNEI. The CDR3 loop spans 12 amino acids. V gave up 4 bases and J gave up 4 bases, with 6 bases separating them. The CDR3 region has the DNA TGTGCCAGCAGTGCGGGCGCAGATACGCAGTATTTT. It yields the protein CASSAGADTQYF.

J is TRBJ2-7 and V is TRBV30; weak D call: TRBD1 (6 bases). CDR1 and CDR2 from the germline V gene are GTSNPN and SVGIG (reference sequence). The V end lost 3 bases, the J end lost 3 bases, and 12 bases lay between the germline ends. The CDR3 is 13 amino acids. CDR3 sequence (DNA): TGTGCCTGGAGCGCAGGGGTCAACTACGAGCAGTACTTC. It encodes CAWSAGVNYEQYF.

The chain combines TRBV6-1 with TRBJ1-5; D unresolved. Trimming pared 4 bases from V and 6 bases from J, leaving 4 bases between. Per the germline V gene, CDR1 is MNHNS and CDR2 is SASEGT. This CDR3 spans 11 amino acids. This CDR3 is CASSGFQPQHF. The CDR3 bases are TGTGCCAGCAGTGGGTTTCAGCCCCAGCATTTT.